Listed below are T cell receptor beta chains from one sample, sequenced in a study of control samples from healthy donors and cancer patients. The data were produced by immunoSEQ multiplex PCR, yet TCRdb's version contains in-frame clones alone and is incomplete. The sample lists roughly 50,000 clones, around nine tenths occurring once. The sequenced sample consisted of PBMCs. Receptors originate from a man aged 30 to 39 with colorectal cancer. CDR3s include the opening cysteine and the closing phenylalanine or tryptophan. The order of the fields is clone size, D gene, CDR3 length, V gene, J gene, CDR3 DNA, CDR3 protein. The D gene is left open where the match is weak. Some rows mark clone size as missing; the rest say once, few, many or name a class of expanded clone.

abundance: NA; d_gene: NA; len: 16; v_gene: TRBV27; j_gene: TRBJ2-7; CDR3nt: TGTGCCAGCAGTTTCTCCTCGTGGGGTTGGAAGTACGAGCAGTACTTC; CDR3aa: CASSFSSWGWKYEQYF
abundance: NA; d_gene: TRBD1; len: 15; v_gene: TRBV3-1/TRBV3-2; j_gene: TRBJ1-6; CDR3nt: TGTGCCAGCAGCCCGCGGACAGGGAATAATTCACCCCTCCACTTT; CDR3aa: CASSPRTGNNSPLHF
abundance: NA; d_gene: NA; len: 11; v_gene: TRBV10-2; j_gene: TRBJ1-1; CDR3nt: TGCGCCAGCAGTGAGGGAGTTGAAGCTTTCTTT; CDR3aa: CASSEGVEAFF
abundance: NA; d_gene: NA; len: 17; v_gene: TRBV29-1; j_gene: TRBJ1-2; CDR3nt: TGCAGCGTTGAACTCCTGCCTCGCCGGGGGAATGACTATGGCTACACCTTC; CDR3aa: CSVELLPRRGNDYGYTF
abundance: NA; d_gene: NA; len: 15; v_gene: TRBV27; j_gene: TRBJ1-1; CDR3nt: TGTGCCAGCAGTTTATGGGCAGGGGCGGGGACTGAAGCTTTCTTT; CDR3aa: CASSLWAGAGTEAFF
abundance: NA; d_gene: TRBD1; len: 17; v_gene: TRBV9; j_gene: TRBJ1-6; CDR3nt: TGTGCCAGCAGCTCCGAAGGTCGGGACAGCTATAATTCACCCCTCCACTTT; CDR3aa: CASSSEGRDSYNSPLHF
abundance: NA; d_gene: NA; len: 14; v_gene: TRBV27; j_gene: TRBJ2-7; CDR3nt: TGTGCCAGCCCCCAGGAGGGCCAGGGGTACGAGCAGTACTTC; CDR3aa: CASPQEGQGYEQYF
abundance: NA; d_gene: NA; len: 16; v_gene: TRBV6-2/TRBV6-3; j_gene: TRBJ2-3; CDR3nt: TGTGCCAGCAGTTACGTAGAGGGTCTTGGCACAGATACGCAGTATTTT; CDR3aa: CASSYVEGLGTDTQYF
abundance: NA; d_gene: TRBD2; len: 14; v_gene: TRBV9; j_gene: TRBJ2-2; CDR3nt: TGTGCCAGCAGCGTGCGAACTAGCGCCGGGGAGCTGTTTTTT; CDR3aa: CASSVRTSAGELFF
abundance: NA; d_gene: TRBD1; len: 14; v_gene: TRBV9; j_gene: TRBJ2-1; CDR3nt: TGTGCCAGCAGCCCCCGGACAGGATACAATGAGCAGTTCTTC; CDR3aa: CASSPRTGYNEQFF
abundance: NA; d_gene: NA; len: 14; v_gene: TRBV29-1; j_gene: TRBJ2-2; CDR3nt: TGCAGCGTTGCCGGGAATCTGTATACCGGGGAGCTGTTTTTT; CDR3aa: CSVAGNLYTGELFF
abundance: NA; d_gene: NA; len: 15; v_gene: TRBV6-5; j_gene: TRBJ1-1; CDR3nt: TGTGCCAGCAGTTACTGGGGGGAGGGGAACACTGAAGCTTTCTTT; CDR3aa: CASSYWGEGNTEAFF
abundance: once; d_gene: NA; len: 16; v_gene: TRBV9; j_gene: TRBJ2-1; CDR3nt: TGTGCCAGCACTTTAACAGGGGACTGGCGGTCCGATGAGCAGTTCTTC; CDR3aa: CASTLTGDWRSDEQFF
abundance: NA; d_gene: NA; len: 16; v_gene: TRBV7-8; j_gene: TRBJ2-3; CDR3nt: TGTGCCAGCAGCTTTATTGTGGGGGCCCGCACAGATACGCAGTATTTT; CDR3aa: CASSFIVGARTDTQYF
abundance: NA; d_gene: NA; len: 16; v_gene: TRBV19; j_gene: TRBJ2-2; CDR3nt: TGTGCCAGTAGTATAGCTGGGTCTCCCCTGAGGGGGGAGCTGTTTTTT; CDR3aa: CASSIAGSPLRGELFF